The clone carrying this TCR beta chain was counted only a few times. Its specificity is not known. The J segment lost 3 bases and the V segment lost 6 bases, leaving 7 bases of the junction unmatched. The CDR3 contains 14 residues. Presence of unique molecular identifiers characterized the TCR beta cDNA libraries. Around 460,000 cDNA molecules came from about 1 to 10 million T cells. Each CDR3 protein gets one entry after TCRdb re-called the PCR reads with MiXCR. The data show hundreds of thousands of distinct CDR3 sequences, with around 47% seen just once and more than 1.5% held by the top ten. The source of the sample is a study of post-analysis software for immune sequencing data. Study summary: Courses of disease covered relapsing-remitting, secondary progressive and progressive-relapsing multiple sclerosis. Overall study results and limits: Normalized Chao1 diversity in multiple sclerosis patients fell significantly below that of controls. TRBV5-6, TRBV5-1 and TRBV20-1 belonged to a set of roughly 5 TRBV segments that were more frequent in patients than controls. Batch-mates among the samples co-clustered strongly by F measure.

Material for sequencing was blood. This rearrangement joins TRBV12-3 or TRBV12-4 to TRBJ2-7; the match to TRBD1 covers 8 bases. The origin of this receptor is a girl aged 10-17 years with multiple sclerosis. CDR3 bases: TGTGCCAGCAGCCCCAGGGGGCGGTACTACGAGCAGTACTTC. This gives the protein CASSPRGRYYEQYF.